Listed below are T cell receptor beta chains from one sample, sequenced in a study of shared clonotypes between healthy human individuals. Only in-frame clones appear in the TCRdb table, and some are missing; sequencing was by immunoSEQ multiplex PCR. Here the sample spans about 2 million clones, 90% to 95% being singletons. The sample taken for sequencing was naive CD4+ T cells sorted from blood. The receptors here all came from a man aged 18 to 30 in good health. Each CDR3 is given with its conserved first and last residue. A D gene is named only where the DNA matches it firmly. Not every row has a clone size; where given, it reads once, few, many or a size class.

CDR3 protein | CDR3 DNA | D gene | J gene | clone size | V gene
CASSLGSLYTEAFF | TGTGCCAGCAGCTTAGGAAGTCTTTACACTGAAGCTTTCTTT | NA | TRBJ1-1 | NA | TRBV13
CASSESGSYGYTF | TGCGCCAGCAGTGAGTCCGGAAGCTATGGCTACACCTTC | NA | TRBJ1-2 | NA | TRBV10-2
CASSSISGQGLSEQFF | TGTGCCAGTAGTTCGATTTCGGGACAGGGGCTTAGTGAGCAGTTCTTC | TRBD1 | TRBJ2-1 | NA | TRBV19
CASSIAGTGDSPLHF | TGTGCCAGTAGTATAGCGGGGACAGGGGATTCACCCCTCCACTTT | TRBD1 | TRBJ1-6 | NA | TRBV19
CASRRAKETQYF | TGTGCCAGCAGGCGAGCTAAAGAGACCCAGTACTTC | NA | TRBJ2-5 | NA | TRBV28
CASSLDGGPQETQYF | TGTGCCAGCAGCTTAGACGGGGGCCCCCAAGAGACCCAGTACTTC | NA | TRBJ2-5 | NA | TRBV11-2
CASSPRVATYEQYF | TGTGCCAGCAGCCCACGGGTTGCAACCTACGAGCAGTACTTC | NA | TRBJ2-7 | NA | TRBV28
CASRQDSTDTQYF | TGCGCCAGCAGGCAGGACAGCACAGATACGCAGTATTTT | NA | TRBJ2-3 | NA | TRBV5-1
CASSLAGASSYEQYF | TGTGCCAGCAGCTTAGCGGGGGCGAGCTCCTACGAGCAGTACTTC | NA | TRBJ2-7 | NA | TRBV7-9
CASSSRLGQGLPYEQYF | TGTGCCAGCAGCTCGAGGCTGGGACAGGGTCTCCCCTACGAGCAGTACTTC | TRBD1 | TRBJ2-7 | NA | TRBV7-9
CASSSRVTSGGHNEQFF | TGCGCCAGCAGCTCCCGTGTAACTAGCGGGGGGCACAATGAGCAGTTCTTC | TRBD2 | TRBJ2-1 | NA | TRBV5-1
CASSSPDREGNTIYF | TGTGCCAGCAGTTCCCCAGACAGGGAAGGAAACACCATATATTTT | TRBD1 | TRBJ1-3 | NA | TRBV6-6
CASSFGSGPNEKLFF | TGTGCCAGCAGCTTTGGTTCAGGCCCTAATGAAAAACTGTTTTTT | NA | TRBJ1-4 | once | TRBV7-9
CASTAYNEQFF | TGTGCCAGCACGGCCTACAATGAGCAGTTCTTC | NA | TRBJ2-1 | NA | TRBV6-1
CASSPLLPPLLGANVLTF | TGTGCCAGCAGCCCCCTCCTCCCTCCCCTATTAGGGGCCAACGTCCTGACTTTC | NA | TRBJ2-6 | NA | TRBV11-2
CASSKYRGPVYEQYF | TGTGCCAGCAGTAAATACAGGGGGCCCGTCTACGAGCAGTACTTC | TRBD1 | TRBJ2-7 | NA | TRBV6-5
CAWSQGLGGELFF | TGTGCCTGGAGTCAGGGTTTAGGCGGGGAGCTGTTTTTT | NA | TRBJ2-2 | NA | TRBV30
CASSLGRWLAGGDTQYF | TGTGCTAGCAGCTTAGGGCGCTGGCTAGCGGGAGGAGATACGCAGTATTTT | TRBD2 | TRBJ2-3 | NA | TRBV7-7
CASSLEPTGTGEQYF | TGTGCCAGCAGTTTAGAACCAACAGGGACCGGCGAGCAGTACTTC | NA | TRBJ2-7 | NA | TRBV27
CASSGGSSEDYGYTF | TGTGCCAGCAGTGGAGGCTCTTCGGAGGACTATGGCTACACCTTC | NA | TRBJ1-2 | NA | TRBV6-1
CASSQGEVASYNEQFF | TGCGCCAGCAGCCAGGGGGAAGTGGCCTCCTACAATGAGCAGTTCTTC | NA | TRBJ2-1 | NA | TRBV4-1
CASSQVSQGSWNEQFF | TGCGCCAGCAGCCAAGTAAGCCAGGGAAGTTGGAATGAGCAGTTCTTC | NA | TRBJ2-1 | NA | TRBV4-1
CASSATGGYTEAFF | TGTGCCAGCAGTGCCACAGGGGGATACACTGAAGCTTTCTTT | TRBD1 | TRBJ1-1 | NA | TRBV6-4
CSVLPQGAYEQYF | TGCAGCGTTCTACCACAGGGGGCCTACGAGCAGTACTTC | TRBD1 | TRBJ2-7 | NA | TRBV29-1
CASSERGLMYEQYF | TGTGCCAGCAGCGAGCGAGGATTGATGTACGAGCAGTACTTC | NA | TRBJ2-7 | NA | TRBV5-4
CAIMGVLEAFF | TGTGCCATAATGGGGGTCCTTGAAGCTTTCTTT | NA | TRBJ1-1 | NA | TRBV6-1
CSAAGAYEQYF | TGCAGTGCCGCGGGGGCCTACGAGCAGTACTTC | TRBD2 | TRBJ2-7 | NA | TRBV20-1
CASRGGLAIYNEQFF | TGTGCCAGCAGAGGGGGACTAGCGATTTACAATGAGCAGTTCTTC | TRBD2 | TRBJ2-1 | NA | TRBV27
CANRRGETNEKLFF | TGTGCCAACCGACGGGGGGAAACTAATGAAAAACTGTTTTTT | NA | TRBJ1-4 | NA | TRBV2
CSASQDGYTF | TGCAGTGCTAGCCAGGATGGCTACACCTTC | NA | TRBJ1-2 | NA | TRBV20-1
CAWSRTRNTGELFF | TGTGCCTGGAGTAGGACAAGGAACACCGGGGAGCTGTTTTTT | NA | TRBJ2-2 | NA | TRBV30
CASSFRGTTRNNQPQHF | TGTGCCAGCAGCTTCCGGGGGACGACGCGAAACAATCAGCCCCAGCATTTT | NA | TRBJ1-5 | NA | TRBV7-3
CAISDTDEKLFF | TGTGCCATCAGTGACACTGATGAAAAACTGTTTTTT | NA | TRBJ1-4 | NA | TRBV10-3
CASSHPAGTYSYNEQFF | TGTGCCAGCAGCCATCCCGCCGGGACTTACTCCTACAATGAGCAGTTCTTC | NA | TRBJ2-1 | NA | TRBV27
CATSRDRLYAGYTF | TGTGCCACCAGCAGGGACAGGCTTTATGCGGGCTACACCTTC | TRBD1 | TRBJ1-2 | NA | TRBV15
CSGDFGETQYF | TGCAGTGGCGACTTCGGAGAGACCCAGTACTTC | NA | TRBJ2-5 | NA | TRBV20-1
CGTGALYNEQFF | TGTGGTACAGGGGCCCTTTACAATGAGCAGTTCTTC | TRBD1 | TRBJ2-1 | NA | TRBV28
CASSESMGLNTGELFF | TGCGCCAGCAGTGAGTCGATGGGCTTAAACACCGGGGAGCTGTTTTTT | NA | TRBJ2-2 | NA | TRBV10-1
CASSRRGDTEAFF | TGTGCCAGCAGCCGTCGGGGCGACACTGAAGCTTTCTTT | NA | TRBJ1-1 | NA | TRBV6-5
CASSLRDSDEKLFF | TGTGCCAGCAGCCTCCGGGACAGTGATGAAAAACTGTTTTTT | TRBD1 | TRBJ1-4 | NA | TRBV11-2
CASSPVGGRTYEQYF | TGTGCCAGCTCACCAGTTGGCGGACGCACCTACGAGCAGTACTTC | NA | TRBJ2-7 | NA | TRBV18
CATSSDFRDRAYEQYF | TGTGCCACCAGCAGTGACTTCCGGGACAGAGCCTACGAGCAGTACTTC | TRBD1 | TRBJ2-7 | NA | TRBV15
CASSLSGGYNEQFF | TGTGCCAGCAGTTTATCCGGGGGATACAATGAGCAGTTCTTC | NA | TRBJ2-1 | NA | TRBV28
CASNPYEQYF | TGTGCCAGCAACCCCTACGAGCAGTACTTC | NA | TRBJ2-7 | once | TRBV27
CATSTGTGGGYTF | TGTGCCACGTCGACCGGGACAGGGGGTGGCTACACCTTC | TRBD1 | TRBJ1-2 | NA | TRBV6-1
CASSVGPNSNQPQHF | TGTGCCAGCAGCGTCGGACCGAATAGCAATCAGCCCCAGCATTTT | NA | TRBJ1-5 | NA | TRBV9
CASRRGQISNYGYTF | TGTGCCAGCAGAAGGGGACAGATCTCTAACTATGGCTACACCTTC | TRBD1 | TRBJ1-2 | NA | TRBV27
CAWSVRRGADQPQHF | TGTGCCTGGAGTGTACGGAGAGGGGCTGATCAGCCCCAGCATTTT | NA | TRBJ1-5 | NA | TRBV30
CASSAQGAYNEQFF | TGTGCCAGCAGCGCACAGGGGGCCTACAATGAGCAGTTCTTC | TRBD1 | TRBJ2-1 | NA | TRBV5-6
CASSSPSGSSYNSPLHF | TGTGCCAGCAGCTCCCCCTCGGGGAGCTCCTATAATTCACCCCTCCACTTT | NA | TRBJ1-6 | once | TRBV13
CASSTGTGRHYGYTF | TGTGCCAGCAGCACTGGGACAGGGCGTCACTATGGCTACACCTTC | NA | TRBJ1-2 | NA | TRBV21-1
CASSGGGQQSGSNQPQHF | TGTGCCAGCAGCGGAGGGGGGCAGCAAAGTGGTAGCAATCAGCCCCAGCATTTT | NA | TRBJ1-5 | NA | TRBV2
CASGEGLAVSGANVLTF | TGCGCCAGCGGGGAAGGACTAGCAGTTTCTGGGGCCAACGTCCTGACCTTC | TRBD2 | TRBJ2-6 | NA | TRBV5-1